The next 15 T cell receptor beta chains were all read from a single sample in a study of T cells expressing NK-cell markers. With the 5' RACE reads reprocessed, TCRdb shows one record per CDR3 protein and no DNA. This sample's table reports about 3,400 distinct CDR3 sequences. Sequenced material: blood T cells: a sorted CD56 or NKG2C T cell subset, CD4+ or CD8+ T cells, or bulk PBMC T cells (not recorded which). All receptors derive from a man aged 18-69 years in good health.

The chain carries TRBV6-1 and TRBJ1-2; the D call from TCRdb, TRBD1, cannot be confirmed without DNA. The CDR3 spans 15 residues. Germline V gene data show CDR1 as MNHNS and CDR2 as SASEGT. The CDR3 sequence: CASRGTGGHSSGYTF.

The gene calls are TRBV14 and TRBJ1-6; TCRdb reports TRBD1, a call that lacks DNA to check it against. The CDR3 has 14 amino acids. Per the germline V gene, CDR1 is SGHDN and CDR2 is FVKESK. The CDR3 loop is CASSETGYNSPLHF.

The V gene is TRBV2, the J gene TRBJ2-7; the D call from TCRdb, TRBD1, cannot be confirmed without DNA. CDR1 is SNHLY, CDR2 FYNNEI, per germline. The CDR3 is 13 residues long. The chain's CDR3 is CASNGQGNYEQYF. The entire variable domain, with the rest obtained from reference TRBV2 and TRBJ2-7, is as follows: EPEVTQTPSHQVTQMGQEVILRCVPISNHLYFYWYRQILGQKVEFLVSFYNNEISEKSEIFDDQFSVERPDGSNFTLKIRSTKLEDSAMYFCASNGQGNYEQYFGPGTRLTVT.

J is TRBJ2-7 and V is TRBV5-1; TCRdb picks TRBD1, but there is no DNA to check that call. The CDR3 loop spans 15 amino acids. The germline V gene has CDR1 SGHRS and CDR2 YFSETQ. This CDR3 reads CASSLQGSPSYEQYF.

The gene calls are TRBV3-1 and TRBJ2-7; TCRdb gives TRBD1 as the D gene, but with no DNA this cannot be confirmed. The germline V gene has CDR1 LGHDT and CDR2 YNNKEL (reference sequence). The CDR3 spans 12 residues. CDR3 residues: CASSQGATRPYF.

The chain's CDR3 is CASSIQGATGELFF. This chain connects TRBV19 to TRBJ2-2; TCRdb's D gene call, TRBD1, goes unchecked for lack of DNA. Germline V CDR1 and CDR2: LNHDA, SQIVND (reference sequence). The CDR3 contains 14 residues.

The chain employs TRBV4-2 and TRBJ2-7; TCRdb selects TRBD2, and the lack of DNA leaves this call unchecked. CDR1 is LGHNA and CDR2 is YNFKEQ in the germline V gene. The CDR3 loop spans 16 amino acids. Here the CDR3 reads CASSQASSGRAGEQYF.

The chain recombines TRBV4-2 with TRBJ2-1; no DNA is available, so the TRBD2 call from TCRdb remains unchecked. Germline CDR1 LGHNA, CDR2 YNFKEQ. The CDR3 runs to 16 residues. CDR3 sequence reads: CASSIAGEEAYNEQFF.

V usage is TRBV5-1 and J usage is TRBJ1-2; TCRdb's D call of TRBD1 is untestable without DNA. The CDR3 runs 15 residues. The germline gives CDR1 SGHRS, CDR2 YFSETQ. CDR3: CASSLRGGGPDGYTF.

The chain recombines TRBV7-9 with TRBJ2-1; TCRdb selects TRBD1, and the lack of DNA leaves this call unchecked. Looked up from germline, CDR1 is SEHNR and CDR2 is FQNEAQ (reference sequence). The CDR3 loop spans 14 amino acids. CDR3 loop: CASSPPGGIGEQFF. The full variable domain, rest sourced from reference TRBV7-9 and TRBJ2-1, is DTGVSQNPRHKITKRGQNVTFRCDPISEHNRLYWYRQTLGQGPEFLTYFQNEAQLEKSRLLSDRFSAERPKGSFSTLEIQRTEQGDSAMYLCASSPPGGIGEQFFGPGTRLTVL.

This sequence joins TRBV5-4 and TRBJ2-1. The length of the CDR3 is 14 residues. CDR1 and CDR2 (germline): SGHNT, YYREEE (reference sequence). The CDR3 loop reads CASSLDKGLNEQFF.

The genes are TRBV20-1 and TRBJ2-7. The CDR3 has 11 amino acids. Germline loops: CDR1 DFQATT, CDR2 SNEGSKA (reference sequence). The CDR3 loop reads CSARHAYEQYF.

The CDR3: CASSYSTGAGANVLTF. J is TRBJ2-6 and V is TRBV6-5; with no DNA, the TCRdb D assignment of TRBD1 cannot be verified. The CDR3 is 16 residues long. Germline CDR1 reads MNHEY; CDR2 reads SVGAGI.

The chain couples TRBV7-2 to TRBJ2-6; TCRdb designates TRBD1, a call that cannot be tested without DNA. The CDR3 is 17 residues long. Germline V lookup: CDR1 SGHTA, CDR2 FQGNSA. The CDR3 protein is CASSPRQGRPGANVLTF. The full variable domain, in which reference TRBV7-2 and TRBJ2-6 provide the parts outside the CDR3, is GAGVSQSPSNKVTEKGKDVELRCDPISGHTALYWYRQSLGQGLEFLIYFQGNSAPDKSGLPSDRFSAERTGGSVSTLTIQRTQQEDSAVYLCASSPRQGRPGANVLTFGAGSRLTVL.

The genes are TRBV30 and TRBJ1-6; TCRdb picks TRBD1, but there is no DNA to check that call. The CDR3 spans 18 residues. Per the germline V gene, CDR1 is GTSNPN and CDR2 is SVGIG (reference sequence). This chain's CDR3 is CAWREDWDRGYTDSPLHF.